The next 14 T cell receptor beta chains were all read from a single sample in a study of cytomegalovirus exposure and HLA in healthy donors. PCR amplification relied on 60 Vbeta primers (plus 13 Jbeta primers). Clones were read by immunoSEQ multiplex PCR, and TCRdb kept only the in-frame ones, dropping some. Of about 160,000 clones listed, less than 90% were seen once; the top ten hold more than 1.5%. Sequencing was done on a sample of PBMCs. These receptors came from a man younger than 30 in good health and CMV-seronegative.

This rearrangement joins TRBV5-1 to TRBJ2-7, with 7 bases lining up with TRBD1. With V trimmed by 3 bases and J by 3 bases, 6 bases remained unmatched. Germline CDR1 reads SGHRS; CDR2 reads YFSETQ. The CDR3 runs to 14 residues. CDR3 sequence: CASSSETGYYEQYF. The CDR3 DNA is TGCGCCAGCAGCTCGGAGACAGGGTACTACGAGCAGTACTTC.

The J gene is TRBJ1-6, the V gene TRBV5-4; 7 nucleotides agree with TRBD1. The CDR3 sequence is 15 residues long. Germline values: CDR1 SGHNT, CDR2 YYREEE (reference sequence). The J segment lost 9 bases and the V segment lost 4 bases, leaving 10 bases of the junction unmatched. The CDR3, as DNA: TGTGCCAGCAGCGATCCTAAGAGGGGGCCTTCACCCCTCCACTTT. Translated, it gives CASSDPKRGPSPLHF.

The gene calls are TRBV6-6 and TRBJ1-5, with D hard to call. Per the germline V gene, CDR1 is MNHNY and CDR2 is SVGAGI (reference sequence). CDR3 size: 16 residues. The ends were cut back, 6 bases at V and 0 bases at J, with 15 bases in the middle. In DNA form, the CDR3 reads TGTGCCAGCAGAGTTCGGAGAGTATATAGCAATCAGCCCCAGCATTTT. This translates into CASRVRRVYSNQPQHF.

This chain links TRBV25-1 with TRBJ2-5, with 7 bases that match TRBD1. Germline CDR1 reads MGHDK; CDR2 reads SYGVNS. V was clipped by 6 bases and J by 4 bases; unmatched bases: 8. CDR3 length: 14 amino acids. CDR3 in amino acids: CASRRTGTAETQYF. Written as DNA, the CDR3 is TGTGCCAGCAGGAGGACTGGGACAGCAGAGACCCAGTACTTC.

The V and J genes are TRBV18 and TRBJ1-6; a weak D match, TRBD1 (6 bases). Germline CDR1 KGHSH, CDR2 LQKENI. The CDR3 spans 15 residues. Trimming left V 5 bases short and J 3 bases short, with 11 bases between. CDR3 in amino acids: CASSSDSFYNSPLHF. In DNA, the CDR3 is TGTGCCAGCTCATCGGACAGCTTCTATAATTCACCCCTCCACTTT.

V gene TRBV4-1 combines with J gene TRBJ1-4; 8 nucleotides agree with TRBD1. V lost 6 bases to trimming and J lost 8 bases; unmatched junction nucleotides: 11. Germline assignment: CDR1 MGHRA and CDR2 YSYEKL. CDR3 length: 15 residues. CDR3: CASSLSRGLGEKLFF. For the CDR3, the DNA is TGCGCCAGCAGTCTTTCCAGGGGGCTTGGGGAAAAACTGTTTTTT.

Concerning this clone: Additional DNA sequences in this sample encode the identical CDR3. This chain connects TRBV4-3 to TRBJ2-7; 8 bases map to TRBD1. The CDR3 sequence is 15 residues long. The ends lost 3 bases at V and 0 bases at J; junction bases unmatched: 4. The germline V gene has CDR1 LGHNA and CDR2 YSLEER. This CDR3 is CASSHSGTGSYEQYF. The CDR3 DNA reads as TGCGCCAGCAGCCACTCGGGGACAGGCTCCTACGAGCAGTACTTC.

The J gene is TRBJ2-1, the V gene TRBV19, with 9 bases matching TRBD2. The CDR3 covers 15 residues. Trimming cost V 7 bases and J 7 bases; bases outside gene matches: 11. In germline, CDR1 is LNHDA, CDR2 SQIVND (reference sequence). The CDR3 DNA reads TGTGCCAGTAACCCCCGCGGGCTAGCGGGGAATGAGCAGTTCTTC. It translates to CASNPRGLAGNEQFF.

This chain links TRBV5-1 with TRBJ2-1; no firm D call. Trimming cost V 7 bases and J 8 bases, with 19 bases left between them. The CDR3 covers 14 residues. Germline CDR1 reads SGHRS; CDR2 reads YFSETQ. The CDR3 sequence is CASFETPGTDEQFF. CDR3 nucleotides: TGCGCCAGCTTCGAGACACCCGGCACCGATGAGCAGTTCTTC.

The rearrangement links TRBV7-6 to TRBJ1-4; TRBD1 is a possible D gene (5 bases). The germline V and J ends were trimmed by 5 bases and 5 bases, with 15 bases remaining between them. Germline V gene lookup returns CDR1 SGHVS and CDR2 FNYEAQ. This CDR3 has 15 amino acids. The CDR3 loop reads CASSPLAGSNEKLFF. The CDR3 coding sequence is TGTGCCAGCAGCCCCCTGGCAGGGTCGAATGAAAAACTGTTTTTT. The full variable domain, with the rest looked up from reference TRBV7-6 and TRBJ1-4, is GAGVSQSPRYKVTKRGQDVALRCDPISGHVSLYWYRQALGQGPEFLTYFNYEAQQDKSGLPNDRFSAERPEGSISTLTIQRTEQRDSAMYRCASSPLAGSNEKLFFGSGTQLSVL.

V gene TRBV4-1 combines with J gene TRBJ2-6; D perhaps matches TRBD2 (5 bases). There are 17 residues in the CDR3. Trimming took 1 base from V and 0 from J, leaving 10 bases between them. Germline CDR1 is MGHRA and CDR2 is YSYEKL. The CDR3 loop is CASSQVEGNSGANVLTF. The DNA for the CDR3 is TGCGCCAGCAGCCAAGTTGAGGGAAACTCTGGGGCCAACGTCCTGACTTTC.

The chain joins TRBV19 to TRBJ2-7; 9 bases are a match to TRBD1. Trimming took 10 bases from V and 4 from J; bases not matched to a gene: 11. Germline V gene sequence: CDR1 LNHDA, CDR2 SQIVND (reference sequence). The CDR3 spans 14 residues. The CDR3 region has the DNA TGTGCCACCCACAGGGGACAGGGATCGTACGAGCAGTACTTC. It translates to CATHRGQGSYEQYF.

The rearrangement uses TRBV5-1 and TRBJ2-6; 8 bases are a match to TRBD1. The CDR3 totals 17 residues. Germline V lookup: CDR1 SGHRS, CDR2 YFSETQ. The junction had 4 bases not matched to a gene; V was cut back by 0 bases and J by 2 bases. The CDR3 loop reads CASSLVQGVAGANVLTF. In nucleotides, the CDR3 is TGCGCCAGCAGCTTGGTACAGGGGGTAGCTGGGGCCAACGTCCTGACTTTC. Together with reference TRBV5-1 and TRBJ2-6, the CDR3 gives the full variable domain: KAGVTQTPRYLIKTRGQQVTLSCSPISGHRSVSWYQQTPGQGLQFLFEYFSETQRNKGNFPGRFSGRQFSNSRSEMNVSTLELGDSALYLCASSLVQGVAGANVLTFGAGSRLTVL.

V and J are TRBV4-1 and TRBJ2-7; 7 bases match TRBD1. Losses at the gene ends were 5 bases for V and 4 bases for J; bases not matched to a gene: 8. CDR1 and CDR2 from the germline V gene are MGHRA and YSYEKL. The CDR3 has 14 residues. The CDR3 DNA follows: TGCGCCAGCAGCAACCGACAGGGCGGGTACGAGCAGTACTTC. This sequence encodes CASSNRQGGYEQYF.